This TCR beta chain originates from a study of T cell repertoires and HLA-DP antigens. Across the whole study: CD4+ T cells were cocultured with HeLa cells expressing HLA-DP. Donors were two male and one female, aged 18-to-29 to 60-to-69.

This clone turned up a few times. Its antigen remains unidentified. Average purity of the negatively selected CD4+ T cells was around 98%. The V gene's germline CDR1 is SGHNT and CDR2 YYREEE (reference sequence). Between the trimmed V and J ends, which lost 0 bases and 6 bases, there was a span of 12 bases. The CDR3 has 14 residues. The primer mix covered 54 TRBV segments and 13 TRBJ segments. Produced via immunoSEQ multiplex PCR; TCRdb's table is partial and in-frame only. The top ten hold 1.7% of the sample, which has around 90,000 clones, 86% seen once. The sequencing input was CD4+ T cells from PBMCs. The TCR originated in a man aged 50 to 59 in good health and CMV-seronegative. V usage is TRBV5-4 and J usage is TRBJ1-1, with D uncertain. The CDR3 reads CASSLGNQKAEAFF. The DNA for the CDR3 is TGTGCCAGCAGCTTGGGGAATCAGAAGGCTGAAGCTTTCTTT.